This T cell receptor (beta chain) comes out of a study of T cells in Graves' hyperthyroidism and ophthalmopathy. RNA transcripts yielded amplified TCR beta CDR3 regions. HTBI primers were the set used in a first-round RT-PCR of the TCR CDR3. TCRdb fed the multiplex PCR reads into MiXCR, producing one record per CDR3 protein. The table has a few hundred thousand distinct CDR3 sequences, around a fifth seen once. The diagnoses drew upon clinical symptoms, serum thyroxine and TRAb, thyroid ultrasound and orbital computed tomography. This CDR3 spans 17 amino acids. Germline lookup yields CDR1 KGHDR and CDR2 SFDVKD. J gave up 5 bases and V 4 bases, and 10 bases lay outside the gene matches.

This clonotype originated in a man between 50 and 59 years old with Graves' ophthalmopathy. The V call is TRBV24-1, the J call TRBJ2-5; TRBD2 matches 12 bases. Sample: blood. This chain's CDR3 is CATSELGLAGTYETQYF. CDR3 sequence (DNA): TGTGCCACCAGTGAGCTTGGACTAGCGGGAACATACGAGACCCAGTACTTC.